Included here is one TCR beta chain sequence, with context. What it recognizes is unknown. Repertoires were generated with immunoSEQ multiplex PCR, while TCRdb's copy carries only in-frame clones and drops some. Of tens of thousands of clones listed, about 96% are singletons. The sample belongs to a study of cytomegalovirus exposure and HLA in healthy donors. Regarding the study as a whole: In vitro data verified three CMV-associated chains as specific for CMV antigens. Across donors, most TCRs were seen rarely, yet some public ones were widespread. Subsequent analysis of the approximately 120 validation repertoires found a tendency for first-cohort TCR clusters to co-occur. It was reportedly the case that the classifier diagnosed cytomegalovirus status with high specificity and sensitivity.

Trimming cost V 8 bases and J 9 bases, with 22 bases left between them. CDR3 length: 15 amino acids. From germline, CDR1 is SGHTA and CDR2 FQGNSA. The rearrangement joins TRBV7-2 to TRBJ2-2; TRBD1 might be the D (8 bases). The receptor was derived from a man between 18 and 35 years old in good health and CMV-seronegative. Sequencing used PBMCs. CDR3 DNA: TGTGCCAGCCAACAGGGGGAGGGTGTTCCACGGGAGCTGTTTTTT. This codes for CASQQGEGVPRELFF.